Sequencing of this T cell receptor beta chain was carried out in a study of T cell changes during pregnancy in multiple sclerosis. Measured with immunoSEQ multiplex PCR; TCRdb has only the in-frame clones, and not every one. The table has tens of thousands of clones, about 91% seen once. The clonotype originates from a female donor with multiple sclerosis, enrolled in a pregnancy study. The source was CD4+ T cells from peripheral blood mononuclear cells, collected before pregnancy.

The CDR3 nucleotides are TGCGCCAGCAGCCAAGAGTCGCGGGGTGACTATGGCTACACCTTC. It specifies CASSQESRGDYGYTF. The chain carries TRBV4-3 and TRBJ1-2; D call uncertain. CDR1 is LGHNA, CDR2 YSLEER, per germline. Between the trimmed V and J ends, which lost 0 bases and 3 bases, there was a span of 11 bases. The CDR3 sequence is 15 residues long.